This record looks at one T cell receptor (beta chain) sequence and its context. Its antigen is still unknown. This CDR3 region has 13 residues. Germline V gene sequence: CDR1 SGHDN, CDR2 FVKESK. Trimming left V 5 bases short and J 5 bases short, with 12 bases between. An even split of each subset's genomic DNA across several immunoSEQ plates was performed. Sequencing was performed with immunoSEQ multiplex PCR; in TCRdb, only in-frame clones are kept and a portion is missing. Of roughly 650,000 clones listed, around 97% were seen once; the top ten hold around 0.058%. Recent acute infections and vaccinations were absent in the healthy HIV-negative adult donors. Each donor was a Caucasian adult residing in Nashville, Tennessee. This entry belongs to a study of shared clonotypes between healthy human individuals. Regarding the study as a whole: Clonotype sharing across donors was expected to vary with sequencing depth.

This chain joins TRBV14 and TRBJ2-5; tentative D call: TRBD1 (5 bases). Specimen: naive CD4+ T cells sorted from blood. Subset meaning: CD45RA+ positively selected. The TCR originated in a woman in her 30s in good health. The chain's CDR3 is CASSRTPRETQYF. DNA for the CDR3: TGTGCCAGCAGCAGGACACCTCGGGAGACCCAGTACTTC.